Given below is one T cell receptor (beta chain) in context. The antigen remains undetermined. This may be a read error, as it is one base from a much larger clone. Germline CDR1 LGHDT, CDR2 YNNKEL (reference sequence). The ends lost 2 bases at V and 5 bases at J; junction bases unmatched: 11. The CDR3 loop spans 16 amino acids. This entry is derived from a study of T cells in Graves' hyperthyroidism and ophthalmopathy. The study, taken as a whole, reports: Most thyroid-expanded clonotypes above 0.001 were also found in blood. A median around 5.9 months before onset, the model predicted ophthalmopathy.

The source material, RNA transcripts, was used to amplify TCR beta CDR3 regions. The TCR CDR3 first-round RT-PCR relied on the HTBI primer set. In TCRdb, the multiplex PCR reads were re-called with MiXCR into one record per CDR3 protein. The sample includes over 350,000 distinct CDR3 sequences, over 13% of them seen just once. Each 10 ml fresh peripheral blood draw supplied the PBMCs. The J gene is TRBJ2-7, the V gene TRBV3-1; TRBD1 matches at 8 bases. The sample consisted of blood. The sequence was obtained from a man aged 50 to 59 with Graves' ophthalmopathy. The CDR3 sequence: CASSQRQGAVPHEQYF. In nucleotides, the CDR3 is TGTGCCAGCAGCCAAAGGCAGGGGGCTGTCCCCCACGAGCAGTACTTC.